What follows describes a single T cell receptor (beta chain). The antigen is undetermined. The sample comes from a study of blood T cells in healthy people across ages. Looking at the study overall: About one barcoded beta molecule was captured per two T cells (by template switching). General study findings and limits: From one million sequenced T cells, diversity estimates were lower bounds.

Per germline, CDR1 DFQATT and CDR2 SNEGSKA (reference sequence). CDR3 length equals 14 residues. V lost 3 bases to trimming and J lost 11 bases, with 22 bases between them. Combining a sample-barcoded 5' primer with a J-beta primer mix, a second PCR ran for roughly 6 to 12 cycles. Each single sample gave us at least 3 million CDR3-containing paired-end reads. TCRdb reprocessed the 5' RACE reads with MiXCR, giving one entry per CDR3 protein. Of under 750,000 distinct CDR3 sequences in the sample, 47% are singletons; the top ten hold approximately 23%. Healthy Russian Caucasian donors spanned ages about 6 to 95 years.

This TCR was sampled from a man older than 75 in good health. The chain carries TRBV20-1 and TRBJ2-5; possibly TRBD1 or TRBD2 for D (6 bases each). Material for sequencing was blood. This CDR3 is CSASGGGPRNEQYF. CDR3 DNA sequence: TGCAGTGCTAGTGGTGGGGGGCCGCGTAATGAGCAGTACTTC.